This T cell receptor beta chain was retrieved from a study of T-cell reconstitution after alpha-beta-depleted transplantation in children. Whole-study results and caveats: Surviving recipient T cells and thymic progenitors accounted for the high day-60 TCRbeta diversity observed in some patients. As was reported, about two months after transplant, alpha-beta T cells came from several hundred expanded graft clones. At the one-year point after transplant, T-cell counts and TCRbeta diversity were found to come mostly from T cells that had been newly produced.

This clonotype came up many times. Its target is unknown. Preparation of the TCRbeta library used unique molecular identifiers. TCRdb re-derived calls from the PCR reads in MiXCR, one entry per CDR3 protein. The table includes around 94,000 distinct CDR3 sequences, roughly 6% detected once. CDR3 length equals 15 residues. Germline V lookup: CDR1 SGHTA, CDR2 FQGTGA. The ends lost 4 bases at V and 6 bases at J; junction bases unmatched: 7. This clonotype was obtained from a female patient aged 2-10 years who had a stem cell transplant for Fanconi anemia, so the T cells may come from the graft donor. The chain has TRBV7-3 and TRBJ2-1; TRBD2 agrees at 9 bases. Sequenced here: PBMCs, mostly from graft donor cells, sampled 60 days after TCRalphabeta/CD19-depleted stem cell transplant. This CDR3 is CASSSSGAPLNEQFF. DNA of the CDR3: TGTGCCAGCAGCTCTAGCGGGGCCCCTCTCAATGAGCAGTTCTTC.